The sequence of this TCR beta chain was determined in a study of blood T cell repertoires in COVID-19 (dated by TCRdb to about 2020). Study-level background: Samples covering the acute and convalescent phases of COVID-19 were provided by collaborators in the United States, Italy and Spain. The prospective study material was composed of cDNA or gDNA derived from T cells, B-cell-depleted T cells, or PBMCs. Deeply sampled blood TCRbeta repertoires from subjects exposed to, actively infected with, or recovered from COVID-19 were included in the dataset. The repertoires were released in a freely available public database intended as a resource for research on the immune response to SARS-CoV-2. The samples were drawn from two sources: the first 160 participants of the ongoing ImmuneRACE study, and over 1,000 subjects contributed by 6 global collaborators. Sample metadata almost always included a de-identified subject ID, COVID-19 status, age in years and sex. Where available, HLA class I and class II types were obtained from metadata supplied by the sample provider rather than from assay-based typing. Study-level results and caveats: Clinical and demographic metadata were provided uncurated, with the amount varying by source and participant.

Collaborating institutions collected whole blood in K2EDTA tubes following their own protocols. For TCRbeta analysis, collaborators shipped samples as frozen whole blood, isolated PBMCs, or DNA extracted from either of those sample types. Concerning this clone: The antigen it binds to is not known. No base qualities exist here, and no much larger clone lies one base off it.

TCRbeta CDR3 regions were amplified from genomic DNA using the immunoSEQ Assay, a bias-controlled multiplex PCR. Concerning the study's data processing: The number of nucleated cells in each sample was estimated by amplification of reference gene primers within the assay. To quantify the absolute abundance of each unique TCRbeta CDR3 rearrangement, sequence reads were collapsed and filtered. For each sample, productive Simpson clonality was calculated by taking the square root of Simpson's diversity index across productive rearrangements. What TCRdb holds here is the immuneACCESS table cut down to in-frame rearrangements. Part of the clones is not present; checked against another copy, under half of the missing clones reflect an unresolved V gene, and the others are unexplained. That table furnishes V, J and clone size, whereas the DNA furnished D and trimming. This sample has 27,000 or so clones in its table, and around 90% of those were observed once. About 16% of the sample is in the top ten clones.

The receptor was derived from a human donor with active COVID-19. The donor label of this sample is uncertain. Sequenced: peripheral blood.

The DNA reads TGTGCCAGCAGCAGGGGACGCACAGATACGCAGTATTTT. It is translated as CASSRGRTDTQYF. The chain employs TRBV19 and TRBJ2-3; TRBD1 is a possible D gene, resting on 6 matching bases. Taken from the germline V gene (reference sequence), the CDR1 and CDR2 loops are LNHDA and SQIVND. Counted from cysteine to phenylalanine, this CDR3 has 13 amino acids. Just CDR3 DNA is preserved here, 39 bases in frame from base 1. Trimming takes 9 bases from V and 1 base from J, and the germline ends sit 11 bases apart. Where the CDR3 stops, the reference TRBV19 and TRBJ2-3 genes take over; the full variable domain is DGGITQSPKYLFRKEGQNVTLSCEQNLNHDAMYWYRQDPGQGLRLIYYSQIVNDFQKGDIAEGYSVSREKKESFPLTVTSAQKNPTAFYLCASSRGRTDTQYFGPGTRLTVL.